These 14 T cell receptor beta chains came from one sample sequenced in a study of long-term antiretroviral therapy in people with HIV. Researchers report immunoSEQ v3.0 was run at survey level. TCRdb's table, derived via immunoSEQ multiplex PCR, lists solely in-frame clones and lacks some. The sample lists about 24,000 clones, 87% occurring once. Specimen: unsorted PBMCs, collected 1.8 years before starting antiretroviral therapy. All receptors come from a man aged 45 to 65 with HIV.

V usage is TRBV15 and J usage is TRBJ1-4; D is uncertain. Germline-derived CDR1 and CDR2 are LNHNV and YYDKDF (reference sequence). Between the trimmed V and J ends, which lost 1 base and 0 bases, there was a span of 6 bases. CDR3 length equals 15 residues. The CDR3 DNA is TGTGCCACCAGCAGAGGTGTGGCAACTAATGAAAAACTGTTTTTT. Translating gives CATSRGVATNEKLFF. Complete variable domain (other parts from reference TRBV15 and TRBJ1-4): DAMVIQNPRYQVTQFGKPVTLSCSQTLNHNVMYWYQQKSSQAPKLLFHYYDKDFNNEADTPDNFQSRRPNTSFCFLDIRSPGLGDTAMYLCATSRGVATNEKLFFGSGTQLSVL.

The rearrangement links TRBV5-1 to TRBJ2-1; 7 bases are shared with TRBD2. Per germline, CDR1 SGHRS and CDR2 YFSETQ. The CDR3 consists of 15 residues. V was pared by 3 bases and J by 2 bases, with 5 bases of the junction left unmatched. Written as DNA, the CDR3 is TGCGCCAGCAGCTGGGGGGGAATGGCCTACAATGAGCAGTTCTTC. This gives the protein CASSWGGMAYNEQFF.

The chain carries TRBV6-1 and TRBJ1-3; D not certain. The germline V gene encodes CDR1 MNHNS and CDR2 SASEGT. Trimming stripped 7 bases from V and 0 bases from J, with 13 bases between. The CDR3 loop spans 15 amino acids. DNA of the CDR3: TGTGCCAGCACGGGGAAAGGTGGCTCTGGAAACACCATATATTTT. It is translated as CASTGKGGSGNTIYF.

The chain uses TRBV5-1 and TRBJ2-1; TRBD2 agrees at 11 bases. This CDR3 region has 14 residues. J gave up 4 bases and V 5 bases, and 2 bases lay outside the gene matches. Germline loops: CDR1 SGHRS, CDR2 YFSETQ. As DNA, the CDR3 is TGCGCCAGCAGGGGGACTAGCGGATACAATGAGCAGTTCTTC. As protein: CASRGTSGYNEQFF.

J is TRBJ1-5 and V is TRBV28; 10 bases are a match to TRBD1. The CDR3 has 17 amino acids. The V segment lost 5 bases and the J segment 1 base; nucleotides outside the gene matches: 8. Germline V gives CDR1 MDHEN, CDR2 SYDVKM. The CDR3 reads CASSSPGQGMSNQPQHF. The CDR3 DNA reads as TGTGCCAGCAGTAGTCCGGGACAGGGGATGAGCAATCAGCCCCAGCATTTT.

V gene TRBV5-1 combines with J gene TRBJ2-5, with D perhaps TRBD1 (6 bases). Trimming cost V 2 bases and J 5 bases, with 13 bases left between them. Looked up from germline, CDR1 is SGHRS and CDR2 is YFSETQ. This CDR3 spans 14 amino acids. DNA for the CDR3: TGCGCCAGCAGCTTATGGCAGGGGACGGAGACCCAGTACTTC. Its protein is CASSLWQGTETQYF.

A single count supports this clone. The chain carries TRBV10-3 and TRBJ2-3; possible D gene TRBD2, 5 bases. The germline V gene has CDR1 ENHRY and CDR2 SYGVKD. This CDR3 contains 15 residues. V gave up 3 bases and J gave up 0 bases, with 10 bases separating them. CDR3 protein: CAISEAAESTDTQYF. CDR3 coding DNA: TGTGCCATCAGTGAAGCGGCAGAAAGCACAGATACGCAGTATTTT.

CDR3 coding DNA: TGTGCCAGCAGCCAAGATTTGGGCGGACCTTACGAGCAGTACTTC. Encoded protein: CASSQDLGGPYEQYF. This chain connects TRBV14 to TRBJ2-7; D not certain. Trimming shortened V by 0 bases and J by 4 bases, and 13 bases separated the two germline ends. Per germline, CDR1 SGHDN and CDR2 FVKESK. The CDR3 consists of 15 residues.

This chain joins TRBV28 and TRBJ2-7; the D gene is possibly TRBD1 (5 bases). This CDR3 region has 11 residues. Trimming cost V 6 bases and J 4 bases, with 7 bases left between them. Germline CDR1 reads MDHEN; CDR2 reads SYDVKM. Written as DNA, the CDR3 is TGTGCCAGCAGAGGGGATTACGAGCAGTACTTC. Translating gives CASRGDYEQYF.

The rearrangement links TRBV30 to TRBJ2-1; 10 bases align to TRBD1. Germline CDR1 and CDR2: GTSNPN and SVGIG (reference sequence). With V trimmed by 4 bases and J by 3 bases, 9 bases remained unmatched. The CDR3 is made up of 16 amino acids. The CDR3 DNA reads as TGTGCCTGGACCGCTTACCGGGACAGGGGCTACAATGAGCAGTTCTTC. Translated, it gives CAWTAYRDRGYNEQFF. Based on the CDR3 plus reference TRBV30 and TRBJ2-1, the full variable domain is SQTIHQWPATLVQPVGSPLSLECTVEGTSNPNLYWYRQAAGRGLQLLFYSVGIGQISSEVPQNLSASRPQDRQFILSSKKLLLSDSGFYLCAWTAYRDRGYNEQFFGPGTRLTVL.

The chain employs TRBV6-5 and TRBJ2-7; 7 nucleotides match TRBD2. Germline V gene sequence: CDR1 MNHEY, CDR2 SVGAGI. The CDR3 spans 15 residues. V lost 2 bases and J lost 5; bases outside the gene matches: 9. DNA of the CDR3: TGTGCCAGCAGTTACCTGCTGGGAGGGCCCAACGAGCAGTACTTC. Residues: CASSYLLGGPNEQYF.

The chain has TRBV19 and TRBJ2-1; 7 positions match TRBD2. Germline V lookup: CDR1 LNHDA, CDR2 SQIVND (reference sequence). The CDR3 is 14 residues long. V gave up 3 bases and J gave up 6 bases; unmatched junction bases: 5. The CDR3 bases are TGTGCCAGTAGTATGAGCGGGATTTCCAATGAGCAGTTCTTC. It specifies CASSMSGISNEQFF.

The rearrangement links TRBV30 to TRBJ1-1; TRBD1 matches at 7 bases. The CDR3 runs 14 residues. The germline V gene encodes CDR1 GTSNPN and CDR2 SVGIG (reference sequence). With 2 bases clipped from V and 4 bases from J, the junction kept 7 bases outside the gene matches. The CDR3: CAWSKGAGSTEAFF. In nucleotides, the CDR3 is TGTGCCTGGAGTAAGGGGGCCGGTAGCACTGAAGCTTTCTTT.

The chain carries TRBV28 and TRBJ1-2; no definite D call. The V gene lost 3 bases and the J gene lost 1 base, with 9 bases spanning the gap. CDR1 and CDR2 from the germline V gene are MDHEN and SYDVKM. The CDR3 extends over 14 amino acids. This chain's CDR3 is CASSFPSGNYGYTF. The CDR3 DNA is TGTGCCAGCAGTTTCCCTTCCGGTAACTATGGCTACACCTTC.